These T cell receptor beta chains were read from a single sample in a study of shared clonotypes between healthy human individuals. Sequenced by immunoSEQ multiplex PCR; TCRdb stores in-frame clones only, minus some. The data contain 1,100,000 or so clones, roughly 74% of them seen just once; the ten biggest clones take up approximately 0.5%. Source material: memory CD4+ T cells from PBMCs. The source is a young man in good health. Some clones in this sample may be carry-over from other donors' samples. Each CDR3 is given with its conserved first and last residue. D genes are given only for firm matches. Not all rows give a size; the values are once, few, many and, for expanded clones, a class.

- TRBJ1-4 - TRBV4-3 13 CASSQGSFEKLFF TGCGCCAGCAGCCAGGGGTCGTTTGAAAAACTGTTTTTT
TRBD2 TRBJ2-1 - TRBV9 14 CASTRLAGGREQFF TGTGCCAGCACCAGACTAGCGGGAGGGCGGGAGCAGTTCTTC
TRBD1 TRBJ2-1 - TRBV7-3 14 CASSTGTGAGNQFF TGTGCCAGCAGCACCGGGACAGGGGCCGGTAATCAGTTCTTC
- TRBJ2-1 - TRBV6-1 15 CASPRGASVGNEQFF TGTGCCAGCCCCCGGGGGGCTAGCGTCGGCAATGAGCAGTTCTTC
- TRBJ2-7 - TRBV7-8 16 CASATSGRQLISEQYF TGTGCCAGCGCCACCTCGGGCCGACAACTTATAAGCGAGCAGTACTTC
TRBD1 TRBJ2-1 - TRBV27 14 CASSARGPYNEQFF TGTGCCAGCAGTGCCAGGGGGCCCTACAATGAGCAGTTCTTC
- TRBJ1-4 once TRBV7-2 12 CASKPGGEKLFF TGTGCCAGCAAGCCCGGTGGTGAAAAACTGTTTTTT
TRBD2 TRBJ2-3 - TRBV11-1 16 CASSLTSGRVTDTQYF TGTGCCAGCAGCTTAACTAGCGGGAGGGTCACAGATACGCAGTATTTT
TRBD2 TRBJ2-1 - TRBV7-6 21 CASSSSVGTSGRFTPYNEQFF TGTGCCAGCAGCTCCTCAGTCGGGACTAGCGGGAGATTTACCCCCTACAATGAGCAGTTCTTC
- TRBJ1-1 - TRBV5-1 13 CASSLEFNTEAFF TGCGCCAGCAGCTTGGAATTTAACACTGAAGCTTTCTTT
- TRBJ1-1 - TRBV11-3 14 CASSPGGVNTEAFF TGTGCCAGCAGCCCGGGGGGGGTGAACACTGAAGCTTTCTTT
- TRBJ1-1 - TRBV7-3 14 CASSLSGGGTEAFF TGTGCCAGCAGCTTATCGGGAGGGGGTACTGAAGCTTTCTTT
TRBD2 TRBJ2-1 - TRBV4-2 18 CASSQVGLAGGSYNEQFF TGTGCCAGCAGCCAAGTAGGGCTAGCGGGAGGGTCATACAATGAGCAGTTCTTC
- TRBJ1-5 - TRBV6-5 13 CASSSYSNQPQHF TGTGCCAGCTCCAGTTATAGCAATCAGCCCCAGCATTTT
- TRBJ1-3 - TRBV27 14 CASSLVRGGNTIYF TGTGCCAGCAGTTTGGTCCGGGGGGGAAACACCATATATTTT
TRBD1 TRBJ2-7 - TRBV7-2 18 CASSLGIGTGKRSYEQYF TGTGCCAGCAGCTTAGGTATCGGGACAGGGAAGAGGTCCTACGAGCAGTACTTC
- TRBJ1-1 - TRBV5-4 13 CASSFNARYEAFF TGTGCCAGCAGCTTTAATGCCAGATATGAAGCTTTCTTT
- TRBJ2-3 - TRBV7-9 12 CASSFIEDTQYF TGTGCCAGCAGCTTCATCGAAGATACGCAGTATTTT
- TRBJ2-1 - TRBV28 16 CASSLLGTETFNEQFF TGTGCCAGCAGTTTATTGGGGACTGAAACCTTCAATGAGCAGTTCTTC
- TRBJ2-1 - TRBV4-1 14 CASSQEQDYNEQFF TGCGCCAGCAGCCAAGAACAGGACTACAATGAGCAGTTCTTC
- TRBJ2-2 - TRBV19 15 CASRTGLSNTGELFF TGTGCCAGCCGAACAGGGCTCTCGAACACCGGGGAGCTGTTTTTT
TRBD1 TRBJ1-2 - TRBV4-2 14 CASSGRDRNYGYTF TGTGCCAGCAGCGGCCGGGACAGAAACTATGGCTACACCTTC
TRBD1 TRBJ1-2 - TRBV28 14 CASSSTGTGEGYTF TGTGCCAGCAGTTCTACCGGGACAGGGGAGGGCTACACCTTC
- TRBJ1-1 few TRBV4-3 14 CASSQEVRNTEAFF TGCGCCAGCAGCCAAGAGGTGAGAAACACTGAAGCTTTCTTT
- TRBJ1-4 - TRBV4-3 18 CASSQDGLEVATNEKLFF TGCGCCAGCAGCCAAGATGGCCTTGAGGTTGCAACTAATGAAAAACTGTTTTTT
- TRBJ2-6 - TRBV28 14 CASEGSAGANVLTF TGTGCCAGCGAAGGGAGTGCTGGGGCCAACGTCCTGACTTTC
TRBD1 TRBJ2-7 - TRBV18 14 CASSPDRVPAEQYF TGTGCCAGCTCACCTGACAGGGTTCCTGCCGAGCAGTACTTC
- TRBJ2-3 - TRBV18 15 CASSPVGLVADTQYF TGTGCCAGCTCACCGGTGGGACTCGTTGCTGATACGCAGTATTTT
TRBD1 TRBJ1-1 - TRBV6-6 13 CASRTQGSTEAFF TGTGCCAGCAGAACACAGGGGAGCACTGAAGCTTTCTTT
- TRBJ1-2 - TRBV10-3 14 CATGQGARVYGYTF TGTGCCACTGGGCAAGGGGCGAGGGTCTATGGCTACACCTTC
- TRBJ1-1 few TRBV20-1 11 CSARGSLGAFF TGCAGTGCTAGGGGGTCTCTGGGAGCTTTCTTT
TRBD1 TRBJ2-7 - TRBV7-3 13 CASSWDRGYEQYF TGTGCCAGCAGCTGGGACAGGGGGTACGAGCAGTACTTC
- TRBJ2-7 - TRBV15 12 CATSRSSYEQYF TGTGCCACCAGCAGGAGCTCCTACGAGCAGTACTTC
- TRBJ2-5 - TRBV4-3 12 CASSPLKETQYF TGCGCCAGCAGCCCCCTAAAAGAGACCCAGTACTTC
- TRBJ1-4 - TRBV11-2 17 CASSLGASPTTNEKLFF TGTGCCAGCAGCTTAGGGGCCTCACCAACAACTAATGAAAAACTGTTTTTT
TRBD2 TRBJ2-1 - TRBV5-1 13 CASSLGLAREQFF TGCGCCAGCAGCTTGGGACTAGCACGGGAGCAGTTCTTC
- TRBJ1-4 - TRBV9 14 CASSVGGTDEKLFF TGTGCCAGCAGCGTAGGAGGGACTGATGAAAAACTGTTTTTT
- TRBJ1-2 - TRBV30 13 CAWSPGEPYGYTF TGTGCCTGGAGTCCAGGGGAACCCTATGGCTACACCTTC
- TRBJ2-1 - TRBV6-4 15 CASSKTGSTYNEQFF TGTGCCAGCAGCAAAACAGGGTCCACCTACAATGAGCAGTTCTTC
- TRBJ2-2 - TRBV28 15 CASSLGGHGTGELFF TGTGCCAGCAGTTTAGGGGGACACGGCACCGGGGAGCTGTTTTTT
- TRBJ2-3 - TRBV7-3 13 CASSRTSTDTQYF TGTGCCAGCAGCCGTACTAGCACAGATACGCAGTATTTT
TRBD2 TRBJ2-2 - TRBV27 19 CASSSPGLAGGRDTGELFF TGTGCCAGCAGTTCGCCGGGACTAGCGGGAGGGAGAGACACCGGGGAGCTGTTTTTT
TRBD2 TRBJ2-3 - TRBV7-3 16 CASSQRTSGVTDTQYF TGTGCCAGCAGCCAAAGGACTAGCGGGGTCACAGATACGCAGTATTTT
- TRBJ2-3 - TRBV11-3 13 CASSFTGTDTQYF TGTGCCAGCAGCTTTACAGGGACAGATACGCAGTATTTT
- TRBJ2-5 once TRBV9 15 CASSVVGQPEGTQYF TGTGCCAGCAGCGTAGTCGGGCAGCCTGAGGGGACCCAGTACTTC
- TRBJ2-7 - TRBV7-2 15 CASSLGAGIRYEQYF TGTGCCAGCAGCTTAGGGGCGGGAATAAGGTACGAGCAGTACTTC
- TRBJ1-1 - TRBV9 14 CASSAETVNTEAFF TGTGCCAGCAGCGCCGAGACAGTGAACACTGAAGCTTTCTTT
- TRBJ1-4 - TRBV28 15 CASEPPGAGDEKLFF TGTGCCAGCGAACCTCCAGGGGCAGGGGATGAAAAACTGTTTTTT
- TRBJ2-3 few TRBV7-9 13 CASSLVPLNTQYF TGTGCCAGCAGCTTAGTACCCCTGAATACGCAGTATTTT
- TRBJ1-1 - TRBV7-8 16 CASSLFRPGRGTEAFF TGTGCCAGCAGCTTATTTCGTCCCGGCAGGGGCACTGAAGCTTTCTTT
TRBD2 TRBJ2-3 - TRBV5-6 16 CASSRGPSGSTDTQYF TGTGCCAGCAGCCGGGGCCCTAGCGGAAGCACAGATACGCAGTATTTT
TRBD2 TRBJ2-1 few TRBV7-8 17 CASSLGRRLAGVNEQFF TGTGCCAGCAGCTTAGGTCGTCGACTAGCGGGCGTCAATGAGCAGTTCTTC